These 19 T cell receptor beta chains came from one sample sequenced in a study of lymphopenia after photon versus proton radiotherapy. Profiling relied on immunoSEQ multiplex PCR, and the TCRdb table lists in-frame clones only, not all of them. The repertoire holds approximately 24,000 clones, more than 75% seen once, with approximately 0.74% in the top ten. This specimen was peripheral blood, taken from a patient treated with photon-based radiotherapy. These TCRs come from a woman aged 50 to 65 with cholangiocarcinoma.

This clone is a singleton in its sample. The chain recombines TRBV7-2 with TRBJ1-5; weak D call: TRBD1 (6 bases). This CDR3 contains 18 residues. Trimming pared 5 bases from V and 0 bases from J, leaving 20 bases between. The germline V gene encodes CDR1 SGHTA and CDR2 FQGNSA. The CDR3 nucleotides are TGTGCCAGCAGCCCCGGGGGACAAGCGATTTATAGCAATCAGCCCCAGCATTTT. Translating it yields CASSPGGQAIYSNQPQHF.

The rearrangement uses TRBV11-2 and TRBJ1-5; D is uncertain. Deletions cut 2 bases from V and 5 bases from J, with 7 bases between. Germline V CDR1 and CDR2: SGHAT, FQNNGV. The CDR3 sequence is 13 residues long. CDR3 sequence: CASSLSGYQPQHF. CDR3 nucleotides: TGTGCCAGCAGCTTATCGGGATATCAGCCCCAGCATTTT.

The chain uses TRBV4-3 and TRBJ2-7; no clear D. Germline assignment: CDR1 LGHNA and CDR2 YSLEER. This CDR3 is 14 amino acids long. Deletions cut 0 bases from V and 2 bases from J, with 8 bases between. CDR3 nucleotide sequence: TGCGCCAGCAGCCAAGATGTACACCCCTACGAGCAGTACTTC. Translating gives CASSQDVHPYEQYF.

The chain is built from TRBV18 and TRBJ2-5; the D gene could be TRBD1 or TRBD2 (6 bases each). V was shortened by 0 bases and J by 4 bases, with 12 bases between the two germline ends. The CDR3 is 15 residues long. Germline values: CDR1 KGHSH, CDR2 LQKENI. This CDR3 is CASSPPSGALETQYF. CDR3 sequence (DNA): TGTGCCAGCTCACCACCGTCGGGGGCGTTAGAGACCCAGTACTTC.

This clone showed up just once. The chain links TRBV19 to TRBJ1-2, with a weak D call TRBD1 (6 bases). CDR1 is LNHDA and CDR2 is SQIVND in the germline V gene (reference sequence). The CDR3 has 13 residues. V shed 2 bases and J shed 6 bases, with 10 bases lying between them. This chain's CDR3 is CASSIQGYNGYTF. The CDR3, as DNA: TGTGCCAGTAGTATACAGGGGTACAATGGCTACACCTTC.

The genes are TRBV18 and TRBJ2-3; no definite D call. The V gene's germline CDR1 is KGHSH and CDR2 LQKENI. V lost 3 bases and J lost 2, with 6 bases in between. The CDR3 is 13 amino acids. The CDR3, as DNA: TGTGCCAGCTCACCCGGAATCACAGATACGCAGTATTTT. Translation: CASSPGITDTQYF.

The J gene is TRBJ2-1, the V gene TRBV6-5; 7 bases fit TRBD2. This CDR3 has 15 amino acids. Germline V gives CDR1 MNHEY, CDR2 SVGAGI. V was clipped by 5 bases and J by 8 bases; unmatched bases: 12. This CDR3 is CASSPPPGGGDEQFF. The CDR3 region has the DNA TGTGCCAGCAGTCCCCCCCCGGGAGGAGGGGATGAGCAGTTCTTC.

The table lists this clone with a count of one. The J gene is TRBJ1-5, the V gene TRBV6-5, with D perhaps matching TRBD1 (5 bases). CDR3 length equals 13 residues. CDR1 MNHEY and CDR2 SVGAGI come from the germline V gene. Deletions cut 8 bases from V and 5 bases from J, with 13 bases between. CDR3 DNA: TGTGCCAGCGCAGCCGGGGCGTATCAGCCCCAGCATTTT. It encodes CASAAGAYQPQHF.

The CDR3 spells CASSSGQGGGELFF. CDR3 sequence (DNA): TGCGCCAGCAGCTCGGGACAGGGCGGCGGGGAGCTGTTTTTT. The chain carries TRBV5-1 and TRBJ2-2; TRBD1 matches at 9 bases. Germline CDR1 is SGHRS and CDR2 is YFSETQ. V shed 3 bases and J 7 bases; nucleotides not matched to a gene: 4. This CDR3 is 14 amino acids long.

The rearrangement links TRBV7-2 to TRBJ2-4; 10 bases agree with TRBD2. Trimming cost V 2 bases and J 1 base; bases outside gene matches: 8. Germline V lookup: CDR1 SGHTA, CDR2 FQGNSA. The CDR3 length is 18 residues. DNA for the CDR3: TGTGCCAGCAGCTTACTGGGCCTAGCGGGGGACGCCAAAAACATTCAGTACTTC. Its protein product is CASSLLGLAGDAKNIQYF.

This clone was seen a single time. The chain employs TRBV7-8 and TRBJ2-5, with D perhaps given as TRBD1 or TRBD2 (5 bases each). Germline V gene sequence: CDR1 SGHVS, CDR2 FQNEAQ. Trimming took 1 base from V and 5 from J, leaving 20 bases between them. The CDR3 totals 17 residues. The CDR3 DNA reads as TGTGCCAGCAGCTTAGTCGTGGGGGAGAGGAAGATGGAGACCCAGTACTTC. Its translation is CASSLVVGERKMETQYF.

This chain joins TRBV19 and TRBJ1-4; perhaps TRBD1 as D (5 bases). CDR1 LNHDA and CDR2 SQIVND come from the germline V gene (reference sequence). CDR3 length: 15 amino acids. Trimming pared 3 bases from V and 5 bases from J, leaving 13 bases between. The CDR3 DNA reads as TGTGCCAGTAGTATGGCCTACAGGAGGAATGAAAAACTGTTTTTT. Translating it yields CASSMAYRRNEKLFF.

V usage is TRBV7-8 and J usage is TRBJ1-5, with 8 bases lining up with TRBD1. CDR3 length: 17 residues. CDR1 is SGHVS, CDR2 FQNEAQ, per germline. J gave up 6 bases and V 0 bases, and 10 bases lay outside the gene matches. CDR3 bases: TGTGCCAGCAGCTTAGCGACTGGACAGGGAGCCGCTCAGCCCCAGCATTTT. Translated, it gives CASSLATGQGAAQPQHF.

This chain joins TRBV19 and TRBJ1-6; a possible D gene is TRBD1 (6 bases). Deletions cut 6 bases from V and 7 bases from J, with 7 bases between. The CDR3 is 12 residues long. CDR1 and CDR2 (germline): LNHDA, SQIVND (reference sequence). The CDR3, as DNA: TGTGCCAGTAGCAGGGGCAATTCACCCCTCCACTTT. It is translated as CASSRGNSPLHF.

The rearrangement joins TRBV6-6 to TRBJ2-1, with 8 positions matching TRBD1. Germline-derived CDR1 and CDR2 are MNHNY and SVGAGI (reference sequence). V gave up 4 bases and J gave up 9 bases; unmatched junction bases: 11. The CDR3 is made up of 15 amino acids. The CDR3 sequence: CASSLHPTGVGEQFF. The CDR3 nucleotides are TGTGCCAGCAGTTTACATCCGACAGGGGTAGGTGAGCAGTTCTTC.

The CDR3 is CASSELSSYNSPLHF. The DNA for the CDR3 is TGTGCCAGCAGTGAGTTAAGCTCCTATAATTCACCCCTCCACTTT. V is TRBV2 and J is TRBJ1-6; D remains ambiguous. CDR1 is SNHLY and CDR2 is FYNNEI in the germline V gene. V was trimmed by 3 bases and J by 0 bases, leaving 6 bases between them. The CDR3 loop spans 15 amino acids.

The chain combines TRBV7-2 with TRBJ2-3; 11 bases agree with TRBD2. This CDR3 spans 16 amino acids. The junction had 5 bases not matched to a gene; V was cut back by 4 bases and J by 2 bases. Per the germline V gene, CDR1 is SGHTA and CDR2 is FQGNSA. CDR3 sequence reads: CASSSRLAGPTDTQYF. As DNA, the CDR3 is TGTGCCAGCAGCTCTCGACTAGCGGGGCCCACAGATACGCAGTATTTT.

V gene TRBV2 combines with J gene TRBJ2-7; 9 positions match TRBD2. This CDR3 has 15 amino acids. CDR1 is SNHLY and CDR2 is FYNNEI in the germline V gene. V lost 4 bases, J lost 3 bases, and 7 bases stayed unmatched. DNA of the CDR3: TGTGCCAGCAGTGCGATAGCGGGGGCGTACTACGAGCAGTACTTC. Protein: CASSAIAGAYYEQYF.

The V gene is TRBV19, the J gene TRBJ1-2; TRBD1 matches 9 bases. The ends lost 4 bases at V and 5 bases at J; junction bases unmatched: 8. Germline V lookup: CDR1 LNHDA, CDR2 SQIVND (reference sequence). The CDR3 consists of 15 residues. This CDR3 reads CASSNRGQGKYGYTF. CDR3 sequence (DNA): TGTGCCAGTAGTAACCGCGGACAGGGGAAATATGGCTACACCTTC.